The present entry profiles one T cell receptor beta chain with its context. The antigen is undetermined. The data stem from a study of cytomegalovirus exposure and HLA in healthy donors. Study in general: In a later analysis, the roughly 120 validation repertoires were reported to have used the same platform as the 600 to 700 first-cohort repertoires. Study results and limitations: The authors confirmed in vitro that three CMV-associated chains were specific for CMV antigens.

The CDR3 length is 15 residues. The trim removed 5 bases at V and 2 bases at J, leaving 2 bases unmatched. Germline values: CDR1 SEHNR, CDR2 FQNEAQ (reference sequence). Generated by immunoSEQ multiplex PCR, the TCRdb table keeps only in-frame clones and is missing some. The sample holds tens of thousands of clones, approximately 93% seen once. The receptor's source is a woman under 30 in good health and CMV-seronegative. The specimen was PBMCs. The chain joins TRBV7-9 to TRBJ2-1; 11 bases agree with TRBD1. The CDR3 spells CASSTGQGAYNEQFF. The CDR3 nucleotides read TGTGCCAGCAGCACGGGACAGGGGGCCTACAATGAGCAGTTCTTC. The full variable domain, with the rest looked up from reference TRBV7-9 and TRBJ2-1, is DTGVSQNPRHKITKRGQNVTFRCDPISEHNRLYWYRQTLGQGPEFLTYFQNEAQLEKSRLLSDRFSAERPKGSFSTLEIQRTEQGDSAMYLCASSTGQGAYNEQFFGPGTRLTVL.